This T cell receptor (beta chain) was recorded in a study of identical twins. TCRdb passed the 5' RACE reads through MiXCR, listing each CDR3 protein once. The sample holds fewer than 350,000 distinct CDR3 sequences; around 8.8% are singletons and the top ten take 2% to 2.5%. Per the germline V gene, CDR1 is LNHDA and CDR2 is SQIVND (reference sequence). This CDR3 is built from 12 residues. Between the trimmed V and J ends, which lost 6 bases and 9 bases, there was a span of 9 bases. These same records also appear under a second study, on yellow fever vaccine responses in identical twins.

This chain connects TRBV19 to TRBJ1-6; a weak D match, TRBD1 (6 bases). Sequences were obtained from memory (CD45RO+) T cells sorted from blood. This TCR derives from a woman aged 18-29 years in good health. CDR3 in DNA: TGTGCCAGTAGACGGGGGCTTTCACCCCTCCACTTT. Protein: CASRRGLSPLHF.